Below are 27 T cell receptor beta chains sequenced from a single sample in a study of T cell responses to AZD1222 COVID-19 vaccine. The table came from immunoSEQ multiplex PCR; TCRdb's copy has only in-frame clones and leaves some out. The profile covers around 150,000 clones, with roughly nine tenths appearing a single time and 2.5% to 4% taken by the ten largest. Sequences were derived from peripheral blood, sampled 28 days after the second AZD1222 dose. The receptors here all came from an adult who received the AZD1222 COVID-19 vaccine.

Notes on this clone: One junction end disagrees with the germline gene, perhaps due to a read error. V is TRBV4-3 and J is TRBJ2-7; D unresolved. The CDR3 has 13 amino acids. CDR1 and CDR2 from the germline V gene are LGHNA and YSLEER. The CDR3 is CASSEETENQQYF. The CDR3, as DNA: TGCGCCAGCAGCGAAGAGACGGAGAACCAGCAGTACTTC.

The genes are TRBV10-3 and TRBJ1-1, with 10 bases lining up with TRBD1. The germline gives CDR1 ENHRY, CDR2 SYGVKD. This CDR3 region has 15 residues. Losses at the gene ends were 3 bases for V and 5 bases for J; bases not matched to a gene: 6. The CDR3 sequence is CAISEGTGVGTEAFF. CDR3 DNA sequence: TGTGCCATCAGTGAAGGGACAGGGGTCGGTACTGAAGCTTTCTTT.

This clone was detected once. This sequence joins TRBV10-3 and TRBJ2-1; D perhaps matches TRBD1 (6 bases). Trimming stripped 4 bases from V and 2 bases from J, with 12 bases between. This CDR3 region has 15 residues. Germline-derived CDR1 and CDR2 are ENHRY and SYGVKD. DNA of the CDR3: TGTGCCATCAGTGCGGGTGGGGGCCCCTACAATGAGCAGTTCTTC. As protein: CAISAGGGPYNEQFF.

V is TRBV28 and J is TRBJ2-7; possibly TRBD1 for D (5 bases). In germline, CDR1 is MDHEN, CDR2 SYDVKM. CDR3 length: 11 amino acids. V dropped 6 bases and J dropped 11 bases, with 14 bases sitting between them. The CDR3 is CASSSRVVEYF. As DNA, the CDR3 is TGTGCCAGCAGCTCCAGGGTGGTTGAGTACTTC.

J is TRBJ2-7 and V is TRBV3-1 (or the pseudogene TRBV3-2); 9 bases are a match to TRBD1. With V trimmed by 4 bases and J by 3 bases, 4 bases remained unmatched. This CDR3 has 14 amino acids. The germline V gene has CDR1 LGHDT and CDR2 YNNKEL (reference sequence). The CDR3 sequence: CASSRRQGVYEQYF. DNA of the CDR3: TGTGCCAGCAGCCGACGACAGGGGGTCTACGAGCAGTACTTC.

The rearrangement uses TRBV19 and TRBJ2-3; D possibly corresponds to TRBD1 (5 bases). The CDR3 runs 15 residues. The germline V gene has CDR1 LNHDA and CDR2 SQIVND (reference sequence). V dropped 5 bases and J dropped 4 bases, with 16 bases sitting between them. CDR3 coding DNA: TGTGCCAGTAGTCTGACAGTCCCGGCCGCAGATACGCAGTATTTT. This translates into CASSLTVPAADTQYF.

This chain uses TRBV5-1 with TRBJ1-1; no clear D. CDR1 and CDR2 (germline): SGHRS, YFSETQ. This CDR3 region has 13 residues. V was cut by 2 bases and J by 1 base, with 6 bases left in between. The CDR3 sequence is CASSFSGNTEAFF. The CDR3 bases are TGCGCCAGCAGCTTCAGCGGGAACACTGAAGCTTTCTTT.

The chain carries TRBV10-1 and TRBJ2-1; TRBD1 aligns across 7 bases. The CDR3 contains 17 residues. V lost 3 bases and J lost 2; bases outside the gene matches: 10. Germline lookup yields CDR1 WNHNN and CDR2 SYGVQD (reference sequence). In DNA form, the CDR3 reads TGCGCCAGCAGTGAAATTCGGGACAGCCCACCCTACAATGAGCAGTTCTTC. This translates into CASSEIRDSPPYNEQFF.

This rearrangement joins TRBV6-5 to TRBJ2-7; 9 bases are shared with TRBD1. The V gene end was trimmed by 6 bases and the J gene end by 2 bases; junction bases not matched to a gene: 5. Germline CDR1 reads MNHEY; CDR2 reads SVGAGI. The CDR3 is 14 residues long. The CDR3 is CASRTGQGTYEQYF. The CDR3 DNA reads TGTGCCAGCAGAACGGGACAGGGAACCTACGAGCAGTACTTC.

Note on this clone: One junction end does not reproduce the germline sequence, and a read error may be involved. V and J are TRBV5-1 and TRBJ1-5, with D tentatively TRBD1 (6 bases). From germline, CDR1 is SGHRS and CDR2 YFSETQ. This CDR3 comprises 16 residues. The CDR3 region is CASSLGGTISNQPQHF. CDR3 bases: TGCGCCAGCAGTTTGGGCGGGACAATTAGCAATCAGCCCCAGCATTTT.

This chain uses TRBV18 with TRBJ2-7; unclear D gene. The CDR3 spans 14 residues. The germline V gene has CDR1 KGHSH and CDR2 LQKENI. Trimming stripped 3 bases from V and 0 bases from J, with 9 bases between. CDR3 nucleotide sequence: TGTGCCAGCTCACCCCAGGAAAACTCCTACGAGCAGTACTTC. Translated: CASSPQENSYEQYF. Supplemented by reference TRBV18 and TRBJ2-7, the full variable domain reads NAGVMQNPRHLVRRRGQEARLRCSPMKGHSHVYWYRQLPEEGLKFMVYLQKENIIDESGMPKERFSAEFPKEGPSILRIQQVVRGDSAAYFCASSPQENSYEQYFGPGTRLTVT.

The chain uses TRBV4-1 and TRBJ2-3, with a possible D match to TRBD2 (6 bases). CDR1 is MGHRA and CDR2 is YSYEKL in the germline V gene. V dropped 5 bases and J dropped 1 base, with 10 bases sitting between them. This CDR3 region has 14 residues. CDR3 sequence reads: CASSYERGTDTQYF. Here the CDR3 DNA reads TGCGCCAGCAGCTACGAGCGGGGCACAGATACGCAGTATTTT.

The rearrangement uses TRBV28 and TRBJ2-7, with D perhaps TRBD2 (6 bases). CDR1 MDHEN and CDR2 SYDVKM come from the germline V gene. V lost 4 bases and J 2 bases, leaving 12 bases between the germline ends. The CDR3 runs to 14 residues. In nucleotides, the CDR3 is TGTGCCAGCAGTTCCCGGGAGCTCCCCTACGAGCAGTACTTC. It codes for CASSSRELPYEQYF.

The chain joins TRBV9 to TRBJ1-1; TRBD1 aligns across 11 bases. The germline gives CDR1 SGDLS, CDR2 YYNGEE. The CDR3 sequence is 14 residues long. The V and J ends lost 3 bases and 9 bases, in that order; junction bases with no gene match: 7. CDR3 sequence (DNA): TGTGCCAGCAGCGCCACCGGACAGGGGGCGCAAGCTTTCTTT. Translation gives CASSATGQGAQAFF.

This chain connects TRBV6-5 to TRBJ1-2; no clear D. Trimming shortened V by 5 bases and J by 3 bases, and 7 bases separated the two germline ends. This CDR3 spans 12 amino acids. CDR1 MNHEY and CDR2 SVGAGI come from the germline V gene. CDR3 coding DNA: TGTGCCAGCAGTCAGCAGGACTATGGCTACACCTTC. Translation gives CASSQQDYGYTF.

The rearrangement joins TRBV19 to TRBJ1-1; D may be TRBD1 (5 bases). Trimming removed 4 bases from V and 0 bases from J, with 12 bases in between. Germline V CDR1 and CDR2: LNHDA, SQIVND (reference sequence). The CDR3 totals 15 residues. The CDR3 coding sequence is TGTGCCAGTAGTACCCGACAGAGCATGAACACTGAAGCTTTCTTT. Translation gives CASSTRQSMNTEAFF.

In DNA, the CDR3 is TGTGCCAGCACCGAGGTGGGAGGGAGAAGACAGCCCCAGCATTTT. It specifies CASTEVGGRRQPQHF. V gene TRBV6-5 combines with J gene TRBJ1-5; no clear D gene. Between the trimmed V and J ends, which lost 7 bases and 7 bases, there was a span of 20 bases. The CDR3 spans 15 residues. The germline CDR1 and CDR2 sequences are MNHEY and SVGAGI.

This clone was seen just once. The CDR3 is CSAWTGGVGGYTF. The CDR3 coding sequence is TGCAGCGCCTGGACAGGGGGCGTAGGTGGCTACACCTTC. The chain employs TRBV29-1 and TRBJ1-2; 11 nucleotides line up with TRBD1. V trimming: 7 bases; J trimming: 7 bases; junction bases outside the gene matches: 8. The CDR3 totals 13 residues. Germline values: CDR1 SQVTM, CDR2 ANQGSEA.

The rearrangement links TRBV19 to TRBJ1-1; 7 nucleotides match TRBD1. J gave up 0 bases and V 1 base, and 20 bases lay outside the gene matches. Germline-derived CDR1 and CDR2 are LNHDA and SQIVND (reference sequence). This CDR3 is built from 21 residues. CDR3: CASSIVSLSQGRGSMNTEAFF. The CDR3 bases are TGTGCCAGTAGTATAGTCTCCCTTTCACAGGGGCGGGGGTCCATGAACACTGAAGCTTTCTTT.

This sequence joins TRBV3-1 (or the pseudogene TRBV3-2) and TRBJ2-3; 7 bases line up with TRBD2. Germline CDR1 reads LGHDT; CDR2 reads YNNKEL (reference sequence). V shed 0 bases, J shed 6 bases, and the junction held 12 bases outside the gene matches. This CDR3 has 17 residues. The CDR3 coding sequence is TGTGCCAGCAGCCAAGATGGGCGATCAGCGGGATCTGATACGCAGTATTTT. Amino acid sequence: CASSQDGRSAGSDTQYF.

The chain carries TRBV24-1 and TRBJ2-2; TRBD1 might be the D (6 bases). V lost 6 bases and J lost 4, with 11 bases in between. CDR3 length equals 14 residues. Germline values: CDR1 KGHDR, CDR2 SFDVKD. This chain's CDR3 is CATSLQGSTGELFF. The CDR3 bases are TGTGCCACCAGTTTGCAGGGGAGCACCGGGGAGCTGTTTTTT.

The rearrangement links TRBV5-1 to TRBJ1-2, with 10 positions matching TRBD1. CDR1 and CDR2 from the germline V gene are SGHRS and YFSETQ. The CDR3 totals 16 residues. With V trimmed by 3 bases and J by 4 bases, 9 bases remained unmatched. CDR3 coding DNA: TGCGCCAGCAGCTCGGCCGGGACAGGGGACGGCTATGGCTACACCTTC. It specifies CASSSAGTGDGYGYTF. Full variable domain (rest looked up from reference TRBV5-1 and TRBJ1-2): KAGVTQTPRYLIKTRGQQVTLSCSPISGHRSVSWYQQTPGQGLQFLFEYFSETQRNKGNFPGRFSGRQFSNSRSEMNVSTLELGDSALYLCASSSAGTGDGYGYTFGSGTRLTVV.

This clone was detected once. The V and J genes are TRBV28 and TRBJ2-6, with D possibly matching TRBD1 (5 bases). Germline CDR1 reads MDHEN; CDR2 reads SYDVKM. CDR3 size: 17 residues. Trimming left V 1 base short and J 0 bases short, with 10 bases between. This CDR3 reads CASSLSPDSSGANVLTF. The DNA for the CDR3 is TGTGCCAGCAGTTTATCACCCGACAGCTCTGGGGCCAACGTCCTGACTTTC. The entire variable domain, with the rest obtained from reference TRBV28 and TRBJ2-6, is as follows: DVKVTQSSRYLVKRTGEKVFLECVQDMDHENMFWYRQDPGLGLRLIYFSYDVKMKEKGDIPEGYSVSREKKERFSLILESASTNQTSMYLCASSLSPDSSGANVLTFGAGSRLTVL.

This clone is a singleton in its sample. This chain joins TRBV2 and TRBJ1-1; D uncertain. Per germline, CDR1 SNHLY and CDR2 FYNNEI. The CDR3 runs to 12 residues. The V gene lost 2 bases and the J gene lost 6 bases, with 7 bases spanning the gap. The CDR3 DNA is TGTGCCAGCAGTGAATCCACACCTGAAGCTTTCTTT. Translation: CASSESTPEAFF.

V and J are TRBV29-1 and TRBJ1-2; D remains ambiguous. The CDR3 has 12 residues. Between the trimmed V and J ends, which lost 5 bases and 4 bases, there was a span of 11 bases. Per the germline V gene, CDR1 is SQVTM and CDR2 is ANQGSEA. CDR3: CSVFGNTYGYTF. The DNA for the CDR3 is TGCAGCGTTTTTGGGAACACCTATGGCTACACCTTC.

CDR3 nucleotides: TGTGCCAGCAGCTTAACCGCGGGAGGTCCTACAGATACGCAGTATTTT. Translation gives CASSLTAGGPTDTQYF. The chain uses TRBV7-3 and TRBJ2-3, with TRBD2 matching 8 bases. From germline, CDR1 is SGHTA and CDR2 FQGTGA. The CDR3 is 16 residues long. The ends lost 0 bases at V and 3 bases at J; junction bases unmatched: 5. Filled out from reference TRBV7-3 and TRBJ2-3, the complete variable domain reads GAGVSQTPSNKVTEKGKYVELRCDPISGHTALYWYRQSLGQGPEFLIYFQGTGAADDSGLPNDRFFAVRPEGSVSTLKIQRTERGDSAVYLCASSLTAGGPTDTQYFGPGTRLTVL.

V is TRBV6-5 and J is TRBJ1-2; a weak D match, TRBD1 (5 bases). The CDR3 runs to 11 residues. The V and J ends lost 8 bases and 3 bases respectively, with 7 bases between them. The germline V gene encodes CDR1 MNHEY and CDR2 SVGAGI. The chain's CDR3 is CASGAYYGYTF. CDR3 in DNA: TGTGCCAGCGGGGCCTACTATGGCTACACCTTC.